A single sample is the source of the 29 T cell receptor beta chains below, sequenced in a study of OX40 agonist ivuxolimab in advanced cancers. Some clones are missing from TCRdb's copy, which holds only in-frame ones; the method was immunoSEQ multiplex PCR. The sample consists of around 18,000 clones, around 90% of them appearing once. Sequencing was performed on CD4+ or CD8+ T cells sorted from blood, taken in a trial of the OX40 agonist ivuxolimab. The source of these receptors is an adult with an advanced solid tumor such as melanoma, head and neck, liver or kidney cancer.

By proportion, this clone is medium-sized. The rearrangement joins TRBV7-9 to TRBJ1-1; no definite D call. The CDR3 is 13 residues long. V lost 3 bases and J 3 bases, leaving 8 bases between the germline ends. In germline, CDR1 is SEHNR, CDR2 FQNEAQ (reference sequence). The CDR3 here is CASSFLVDTEAFF. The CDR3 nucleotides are TGTGCCAGCAGCTTCCTTGTGGACACTGAAGCTTTCTTT.

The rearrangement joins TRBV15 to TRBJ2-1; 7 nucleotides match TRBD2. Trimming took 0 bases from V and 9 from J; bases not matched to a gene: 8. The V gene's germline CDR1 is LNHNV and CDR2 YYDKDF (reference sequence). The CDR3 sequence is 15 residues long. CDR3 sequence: CATSRDLAGASEQFF. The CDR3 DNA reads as TGTGCCACCAGCAGAGATTTGGCGGGAGCCAGTGAGCAGTTCTTC. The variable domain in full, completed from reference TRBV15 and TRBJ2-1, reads DAMVIQNPRYQVTQFGKPVTLSCSQTLNHNVMYWYQQKSSQAPKLLFHYYDKDFNNEADTPDNFQSRRPNTSFCFLDIRSPGLGDTAMYLCATSRDLAGASEQFFGPGTRLTVL.

The CDR3 protein is CASSSGGSPLHF. CDR3 DNA sequence: TGTGCCAGCAGCTCAGGAGGTTCACCCCTCCACTTT. This sequence joins TRBV7-3 and TRBJ1-6; D gene ambiguous. CDR1 is SGHTA, CDR2 FQGTGA, per germline. Trimming took 4 bases from V and 9 from J, leaving 7 bases between them. The CDR3 contains 12 residues.

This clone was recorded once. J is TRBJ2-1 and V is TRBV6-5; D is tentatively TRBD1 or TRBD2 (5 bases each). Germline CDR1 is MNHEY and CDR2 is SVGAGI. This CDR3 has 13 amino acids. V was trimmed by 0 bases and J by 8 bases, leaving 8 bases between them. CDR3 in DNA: TGTGCCAGCAGTTACTCGGGGGTGGATGAGCAGTTCTTC. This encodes CASSYSGVDEQFF.

The CDR3 spells CASSFRTGRGEITGELFF. The CDR3 DNA reads as TGTGCCAGCAGTTTTAGGACAGGGCGAGGGGAGATCACCGGGGAGCTGTTTTTT. V is TRBV27 and J is TRBJ2-2, with TRBD1 matching 8 bases. The germline V gene encodes CDR1 MNHEY and CDR2 SMNVEV (reference sequence). CDR3 length: 18 amino acids. Losses at the gene ends were 3 bases for V and 4 bases for J; bases not matched to a gene: 13.

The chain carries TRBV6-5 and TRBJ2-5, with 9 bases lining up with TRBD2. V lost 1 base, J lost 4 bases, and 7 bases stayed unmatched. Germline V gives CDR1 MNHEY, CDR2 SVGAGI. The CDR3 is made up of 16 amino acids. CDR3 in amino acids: CASSYYTAGGRETQYF. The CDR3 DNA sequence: TGTGCCAGCAGTTACTACACGGCGGGAGGGAGAGAGACCCAGTACTTC.

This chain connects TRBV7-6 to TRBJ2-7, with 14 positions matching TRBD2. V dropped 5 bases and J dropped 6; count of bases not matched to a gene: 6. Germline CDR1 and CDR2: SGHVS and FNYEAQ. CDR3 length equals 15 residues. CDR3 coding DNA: TGTGCCAGCAGCCCCGGGACTAGCGGGAGTTTCGAGCAGTACTTC. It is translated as CASSPGTSGSFEQYF.

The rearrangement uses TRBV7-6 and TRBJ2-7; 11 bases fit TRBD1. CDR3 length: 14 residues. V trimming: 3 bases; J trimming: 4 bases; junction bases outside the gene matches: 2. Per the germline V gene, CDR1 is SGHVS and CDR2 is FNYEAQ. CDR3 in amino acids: CASSFGTGGYEQYF. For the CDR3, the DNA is TGTGCCAGCAGCTTCGGGACAGGGGGTTACGAGCAGTACTTC.

The DNA for the CDR3 is TGTGCCAGCAGCCTCCCGAGGGGAGCGGGATACAATGAGCAGTTCTTC. Protein sequence: CASSLPRGAGYNEQFF. The chain uses TRBV7-9 and TRBJ2-1; 7 bases agree with TRBD2. This CDR3 has 16 residues. The V gene's germline CDR1 is SEHNR and CDR2 FQNEAQ (reference sequence). The trim removed 5 bases at V and 4 bases at J, leaving 11 bases unmatched. The full variable domain, in which reference TRBV7-9 and TRBJ2-1 provide the parts outside the CDR3, is DTGVSQNPRHKITKRGQNVTFRCDPISEHNRLYWYRQTLGQGPEFLTYFQNEAQLEKSRLLSDRFSAERPKGSFSTLEIQRTEQGDSAMYLCASSLPRGAGYNEQFFGPGTRLTVL.

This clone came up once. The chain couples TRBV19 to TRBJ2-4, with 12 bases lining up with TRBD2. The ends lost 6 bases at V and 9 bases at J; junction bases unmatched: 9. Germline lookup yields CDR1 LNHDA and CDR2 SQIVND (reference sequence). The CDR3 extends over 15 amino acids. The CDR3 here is CASSPLAGGPSIQYF. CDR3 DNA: TGTGCCAGTAGCCCCCTAGCGGGAGGGCCGAGCATTCAGTACTTC.

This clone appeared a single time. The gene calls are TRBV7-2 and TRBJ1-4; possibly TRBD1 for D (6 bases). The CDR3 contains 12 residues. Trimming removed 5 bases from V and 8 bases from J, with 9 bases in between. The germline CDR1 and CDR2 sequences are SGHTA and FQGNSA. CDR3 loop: CASSPDREKLFF. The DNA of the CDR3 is TGTGCCAGCAGCCCGGACAGAGAAAAACTGTTTTTT.

CDR3 sequence reads: CASRPPRADTQYF. CDR3 bases: TGTGCCAGCAGACCCCCCAGGGCAGATACGCAGTATTTT. The chain links TRBV7-9 to TRBJ2-3; tentatively, D is TRBD1 (5 bases). With 6 bases removed from V and 4 bases from J, the gap between germline ends came to 11 bases. The CDR3 totals 13 residues. Germline CDR1 SEHNR, CDR2 FQNEAQ (reference sequence).

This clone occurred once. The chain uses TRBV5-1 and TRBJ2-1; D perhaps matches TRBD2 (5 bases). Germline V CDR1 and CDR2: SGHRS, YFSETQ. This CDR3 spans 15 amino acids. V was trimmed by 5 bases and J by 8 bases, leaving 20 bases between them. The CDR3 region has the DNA TGCGCCAGCAGAGTAAGTGAGGGCCCTAGGGATGAGCAGTTCTTC. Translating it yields CASRVSEGPRDEQFF.

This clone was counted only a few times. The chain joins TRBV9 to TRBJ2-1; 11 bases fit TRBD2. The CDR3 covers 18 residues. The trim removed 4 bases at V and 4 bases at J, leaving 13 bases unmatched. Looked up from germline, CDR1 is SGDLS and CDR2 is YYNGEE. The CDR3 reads CASSFKPLAGDTYNEQFF. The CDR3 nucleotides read TGTGCCAGCAGCTTTAAACCACTAGCGGGAGATACATACAATGAGCAGTTCTTC.

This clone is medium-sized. The chain's CDR3 is CASSSTDRGRSYEQYF. The CDR3 bases are TGTGCCAGCAGCTCCACGGACAGGGGGCGGTCCTACGAGCAGTACTTC. V is TRBV7-3 and J is TRBJ2-7, with 11 positions matching TRBD1. V lost 4 bases to trimming and J lost 1 base; unmatched junction nucleotides: 6. The germline gives CDR1 SGHTA, CDR2 FQGTGA. The CDR3 is 16 amino acids.

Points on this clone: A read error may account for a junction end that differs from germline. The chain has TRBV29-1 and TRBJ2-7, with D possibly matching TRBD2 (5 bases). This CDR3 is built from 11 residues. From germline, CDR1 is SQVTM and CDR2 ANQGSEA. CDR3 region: CSVKEGYEQYF. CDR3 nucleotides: TGCAGCGTTAAAGAGGGTTACGAGCAGTACTTC.

The CDR3, as DNA: TGCGCCAGCAGCTTGACAGTAAACGGAAACACCATATATTTT. Translation gives CASSLTVNGNTIYF. The chain joins TRBV5-1 to TRBJ1-3; D remains unclear. The CDR3 contains 14 residues. Trimming left V 1 base short and J 4 bases short, with 9 bases between. From germline, CDR1 is SGHRS and CDR2 YFSETQ.

Here the CDR3 DNA reads TGTGCCAGCACCCCGATGGGCGGACACAATGAGCAGTTCTTC. This translates into CASTPMGGHNEQFF. The chain couples TRBV7-2 to TRBJ2-1; D is uncertain. This CDR3 has 14 residues. CDR1 and CDR2 from the germline V gene are SGHTA and FQGNSA. Trimming shortened V by 7 bases and J by 5 bases, and 15 bases separated the two germline ends.

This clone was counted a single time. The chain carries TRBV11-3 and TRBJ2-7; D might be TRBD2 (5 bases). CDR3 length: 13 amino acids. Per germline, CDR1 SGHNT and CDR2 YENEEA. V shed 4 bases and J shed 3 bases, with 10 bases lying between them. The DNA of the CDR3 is TGTGCCAGCAGCTCTAGAGGGAGCTACGAGCAGTACTTC. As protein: CASSSRGSYEQYF.

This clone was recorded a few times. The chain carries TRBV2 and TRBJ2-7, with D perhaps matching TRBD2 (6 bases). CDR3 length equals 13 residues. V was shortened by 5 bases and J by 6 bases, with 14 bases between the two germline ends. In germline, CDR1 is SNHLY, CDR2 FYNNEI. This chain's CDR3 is CASSIGTPFEQYF. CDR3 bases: TGTGCCAGCAGTATCGGGACTCCATTCGAGCAGTACTTC.

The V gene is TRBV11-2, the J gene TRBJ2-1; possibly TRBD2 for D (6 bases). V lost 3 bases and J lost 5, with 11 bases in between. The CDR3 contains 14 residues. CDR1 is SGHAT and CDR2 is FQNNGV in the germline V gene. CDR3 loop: CASSFLAADNEQFF. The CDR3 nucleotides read TGTGCCAGCAGCTTCTTAGCGGCGGACAATGAGCAGTTCTTC.

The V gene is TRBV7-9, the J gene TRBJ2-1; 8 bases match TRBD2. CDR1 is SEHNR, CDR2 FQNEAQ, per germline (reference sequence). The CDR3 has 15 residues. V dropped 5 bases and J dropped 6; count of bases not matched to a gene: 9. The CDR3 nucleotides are TGTGCCAGCAGCGCGGGACTAGGGTCTTTCAATGAGCAGTTCTTC. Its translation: CASSAGLGSFNEQFF.

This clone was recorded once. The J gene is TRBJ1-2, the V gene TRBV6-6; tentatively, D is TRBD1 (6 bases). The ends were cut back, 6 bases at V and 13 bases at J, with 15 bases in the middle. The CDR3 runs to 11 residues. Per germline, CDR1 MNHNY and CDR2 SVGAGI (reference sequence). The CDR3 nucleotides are TGTGCCAGCAGCCAGGACAGAGCCCTCACCTTC. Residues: CASSQDRALTF.

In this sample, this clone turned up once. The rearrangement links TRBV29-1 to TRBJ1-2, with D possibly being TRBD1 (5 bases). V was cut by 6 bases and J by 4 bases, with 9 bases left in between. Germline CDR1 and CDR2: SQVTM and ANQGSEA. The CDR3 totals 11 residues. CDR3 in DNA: TGCAGCGTGACCGACAGCTATGGCTACACCTTC. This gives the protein CSVTDSYGYTF.

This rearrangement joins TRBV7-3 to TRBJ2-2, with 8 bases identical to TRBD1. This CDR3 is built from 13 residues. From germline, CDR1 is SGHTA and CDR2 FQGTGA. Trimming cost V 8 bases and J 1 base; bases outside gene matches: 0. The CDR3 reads CASGQGNTGELFF. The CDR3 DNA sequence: TGTGCCAGCGGACAGGGGAACACCGGGGAGCTGTTTTTT.

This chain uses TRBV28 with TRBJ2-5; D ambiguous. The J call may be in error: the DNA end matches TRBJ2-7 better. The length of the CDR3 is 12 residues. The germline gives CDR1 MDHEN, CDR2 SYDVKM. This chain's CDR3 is CASSLGVYEQYF. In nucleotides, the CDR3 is TGTGCCAGCAGCCTAGGTGTTTACGAGCAGTACTTC.

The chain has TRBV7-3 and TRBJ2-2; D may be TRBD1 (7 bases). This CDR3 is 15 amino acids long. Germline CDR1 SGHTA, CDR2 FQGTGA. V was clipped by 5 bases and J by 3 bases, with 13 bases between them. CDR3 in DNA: TGTGCCAGCAGCCCTCAGGGGGGTCACACCGGGGAGCTGTTTTTT. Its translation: CASSPQGGHTGELFF.

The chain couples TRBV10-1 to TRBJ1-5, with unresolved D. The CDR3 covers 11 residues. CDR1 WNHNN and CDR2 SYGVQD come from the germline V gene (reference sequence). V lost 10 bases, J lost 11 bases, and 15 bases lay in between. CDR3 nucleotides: TGCGCCACCCCCAGCGGTGGAGCCCAGCATTTT. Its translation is CATPSGGAQHF.

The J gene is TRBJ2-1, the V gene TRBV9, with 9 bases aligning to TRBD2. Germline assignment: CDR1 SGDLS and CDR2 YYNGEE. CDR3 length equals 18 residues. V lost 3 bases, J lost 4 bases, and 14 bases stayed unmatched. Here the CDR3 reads CASSGRGTSPKKYNEQFF. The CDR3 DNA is TGTGCCAGCAGCGGACGTGGGACTAGCCCTAAGAAGTACAATGAGCAGTTCTTC.